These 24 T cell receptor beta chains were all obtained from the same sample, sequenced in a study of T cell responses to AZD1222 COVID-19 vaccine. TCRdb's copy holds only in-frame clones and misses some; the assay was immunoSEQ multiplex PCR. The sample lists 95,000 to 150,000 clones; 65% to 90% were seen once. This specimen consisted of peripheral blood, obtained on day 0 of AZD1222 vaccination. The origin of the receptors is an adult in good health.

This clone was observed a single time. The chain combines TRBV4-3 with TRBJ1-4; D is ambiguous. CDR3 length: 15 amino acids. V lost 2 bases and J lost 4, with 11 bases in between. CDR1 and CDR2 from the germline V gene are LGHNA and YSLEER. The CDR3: CASSQRVTGNEKLFF. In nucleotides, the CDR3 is TGCGCCAGCAGCCAACGGGTGACGGGTAATGAAAAACTGTTTTTT.

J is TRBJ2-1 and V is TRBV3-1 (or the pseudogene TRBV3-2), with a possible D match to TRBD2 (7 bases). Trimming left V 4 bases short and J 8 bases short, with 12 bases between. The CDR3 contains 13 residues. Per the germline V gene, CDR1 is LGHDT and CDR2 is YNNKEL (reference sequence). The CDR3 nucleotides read TGTGCCAGCAGCCCGGGGGGCCTGGATGAGCAGTTCTTC. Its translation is CASSPGGLDEQFF.

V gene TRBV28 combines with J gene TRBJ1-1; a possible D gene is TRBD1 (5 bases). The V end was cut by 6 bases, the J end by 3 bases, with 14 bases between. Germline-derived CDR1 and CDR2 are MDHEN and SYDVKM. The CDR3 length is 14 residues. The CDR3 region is CASSQGWGDTEAFF. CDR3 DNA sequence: TGTGCCAGCAGCCAAGGGTGGGGGGACACTGAAGCTTTCTTT.

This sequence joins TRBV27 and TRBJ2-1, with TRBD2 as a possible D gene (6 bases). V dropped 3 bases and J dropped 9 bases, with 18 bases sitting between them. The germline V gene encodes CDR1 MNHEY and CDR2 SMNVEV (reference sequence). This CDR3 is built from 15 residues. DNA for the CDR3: TGTGCCAGCAGTTTGGGAGGCGGGTTGGGCGGTGAGCAGTTCTTC. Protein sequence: CASSLGGGLGGEQFF.

The CDR3 spells CASSHLGTEAFF. CDR3 bases: TGTGCCAGCAGTCATTTGGGAACTGAAGCTTTCTTT. The V and J genes are TRBV11-2 and TRBJ1-1; D gene ambiguous. CDR3 length: 12 residues. The V end lost 6 bases, the J end lost 5 bases, and 10 bases lay between the germline ends. CDR1 and CDR2 (germline): SGHAT, FQNNGV.

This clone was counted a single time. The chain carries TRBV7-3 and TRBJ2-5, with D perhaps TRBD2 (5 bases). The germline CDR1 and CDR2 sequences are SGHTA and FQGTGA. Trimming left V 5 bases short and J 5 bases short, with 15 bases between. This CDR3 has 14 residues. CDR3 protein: CASSPTRMAETQYF. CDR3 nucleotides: TGTGCCAGCAGCCCAACTAGGATGGCCGAGACCCAGTACTTC.

CDR3 in amino acids: CASSMDTGVYGYTF. The CDR3, as DNA: TGTGCCAGTAGTATGGATACAGGGGTCTATGGCTACACCTTC. The chain recombines TRBV19 with TRBJ1-2; 7 nucleotides agree with TRBD1. CDR3 length: 14 residues. Germline values: CDR1 LNHDA, CDR2 SQIVND (reference sequence). V lost 3 bases, J lost 4 bases, and 5 bases stayed unmatched. The variable domain in full, with the rest retrieved from reference TRBV19 and TRBJ1-2, is DGGITQSPKYLFRKEGQNVTLSCEQNLNHDAMYWYRQDPGQGLRLIYYSQIVNDFQKGDIAEGYSVSREKKESFPLTVTSAQKNPTAFYLCASSMDTGVYGYTFGSGTRLTVV.

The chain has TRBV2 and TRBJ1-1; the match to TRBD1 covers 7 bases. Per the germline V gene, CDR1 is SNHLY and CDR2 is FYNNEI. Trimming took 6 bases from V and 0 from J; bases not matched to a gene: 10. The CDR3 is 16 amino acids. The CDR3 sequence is CASSLPPGQLNTEAFF. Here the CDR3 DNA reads TGTGCCAGCAGCCTCCCCCCGGGACAGTTGAACACTGAAGCTTTCTTT.

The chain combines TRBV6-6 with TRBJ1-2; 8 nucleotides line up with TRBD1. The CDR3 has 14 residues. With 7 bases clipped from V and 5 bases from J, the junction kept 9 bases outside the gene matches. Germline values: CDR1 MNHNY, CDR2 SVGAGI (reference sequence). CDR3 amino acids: CASTPWTGSYGYTF. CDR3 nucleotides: TGTGCCAGCACCCCCTGGACAGGGTCGTATGGCTACACCTTC.

The CDR3 coding sequence is TGCGCCAGCAGCCTCTTAGGGGACAGGGCGGGAAATTCACCCCTCCACTTT. It translates to CASSLLGDRAGNSPLHF. The chain joins TRBV4-1 to TRBJ1-6, with 9 nucleotides matching TRBD1. The germline gives CDR1 MGHRA, CDR2 YSYEKL. The V gene end was trimmed by 4 bases and the J gene end by 7 bases; junction bases not matched to a gene: 11. The CDR3 extends over 17 amino acids.

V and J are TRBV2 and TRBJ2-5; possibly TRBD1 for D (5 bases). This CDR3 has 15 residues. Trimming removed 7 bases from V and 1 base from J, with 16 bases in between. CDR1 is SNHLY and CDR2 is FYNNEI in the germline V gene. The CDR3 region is CASNTLGPLQETQYF. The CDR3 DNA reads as TGTGCCAGCAACACCCTGGGGCCGCTCCAAGAGACCCAGTACTTC. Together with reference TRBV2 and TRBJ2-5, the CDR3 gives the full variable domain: EPEVTQTPSHQVTQMGQEVILRCVPISNHLYFYWYRQILGQKVEFLVSFYNNEISEKSEIFDDQFSVERPDGSNFTLKIRSTKLEDSAMYFCASNTLGPLQETQYFGPGTRLLVL.

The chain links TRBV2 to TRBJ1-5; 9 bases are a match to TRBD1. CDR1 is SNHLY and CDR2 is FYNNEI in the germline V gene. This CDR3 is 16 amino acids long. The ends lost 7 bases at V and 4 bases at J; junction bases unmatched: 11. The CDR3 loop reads CASTPPGQGRNQPQHF. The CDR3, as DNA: TGTGCCAGCACCCCTCCGGGACAGGGTAGGAATCAGCCCCAGCATTTT.

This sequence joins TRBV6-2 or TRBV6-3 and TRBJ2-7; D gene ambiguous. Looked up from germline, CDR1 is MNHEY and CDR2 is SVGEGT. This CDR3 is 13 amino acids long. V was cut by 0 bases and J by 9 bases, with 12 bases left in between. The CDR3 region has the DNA TGTGCCAGCAGTTACTCGCCTTTAGGTCGGCAGTACTTC. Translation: CASSYSPLGRQYF.

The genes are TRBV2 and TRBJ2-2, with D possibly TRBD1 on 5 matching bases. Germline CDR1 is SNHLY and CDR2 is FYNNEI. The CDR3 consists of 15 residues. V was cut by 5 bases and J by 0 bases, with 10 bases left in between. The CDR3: CASSTTASNTGELFF. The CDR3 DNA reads TGTGCCAGCAGTACGACAGCTTCGAACACCGGGGAGCTGTTTTTT.

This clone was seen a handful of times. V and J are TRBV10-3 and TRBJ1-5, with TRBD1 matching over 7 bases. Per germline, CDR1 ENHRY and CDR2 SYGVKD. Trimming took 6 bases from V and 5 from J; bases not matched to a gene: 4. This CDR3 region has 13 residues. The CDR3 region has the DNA TGTGCCATCAGACAGGGGATGGATCAGCCCCAGCATTTT. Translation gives CAIRQGMDQPQHF.

The CDR3 coding sequence is TGTGCCAGCAGCTTAGGGCGGGTGGGGAATCAGCCCCAGCATTTT. Translation: CASSLGRVGNQPQHF. V gene TRBV3-1 (or the pseudogene TRBV3-2) combines with J gene TRBJ1-5; D uncertain. The germline gives CDR1 LGHDT, CDR2 YNNKEL (reference sequence). The V end was cut by 5 bases, the J end by 4 bases, with 15 bases between. The CDR3 totals 15 residues.

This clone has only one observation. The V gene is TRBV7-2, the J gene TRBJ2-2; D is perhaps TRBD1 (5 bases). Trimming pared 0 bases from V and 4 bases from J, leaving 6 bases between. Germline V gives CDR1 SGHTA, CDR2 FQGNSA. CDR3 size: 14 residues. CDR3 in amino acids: CASSLARATGELFF. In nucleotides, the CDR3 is TGTGCCAGCAGCTTAGCCAGGGCCACCGGGGAGCTGTTTTTT.

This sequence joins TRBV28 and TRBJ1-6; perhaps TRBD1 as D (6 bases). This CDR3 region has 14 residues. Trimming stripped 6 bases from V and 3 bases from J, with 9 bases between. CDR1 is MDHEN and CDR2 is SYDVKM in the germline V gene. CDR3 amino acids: CASRTGGYNSPLHF. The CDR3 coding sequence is TGTGCCAGCAGGACAGGTGGCTATAATTCACCCCTCCACTTT.

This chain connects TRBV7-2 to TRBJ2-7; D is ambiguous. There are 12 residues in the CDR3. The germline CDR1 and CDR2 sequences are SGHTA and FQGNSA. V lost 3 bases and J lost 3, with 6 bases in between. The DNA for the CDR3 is TGTGCCAGCAGCTTTGACATCTACGAGCAGTACTTC. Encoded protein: CASSFDIYEQYF.

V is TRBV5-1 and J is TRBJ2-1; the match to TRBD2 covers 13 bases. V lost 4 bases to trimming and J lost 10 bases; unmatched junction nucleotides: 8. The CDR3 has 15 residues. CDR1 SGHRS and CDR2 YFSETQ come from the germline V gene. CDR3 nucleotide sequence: TGCGCCAGCAGCCCCGGAGGGACTAGCGGGGAAGAGCAGTTCTTC. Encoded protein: CASSPGGTSGEEQFF. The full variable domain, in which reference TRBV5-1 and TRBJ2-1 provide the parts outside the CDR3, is KAGVTQTPRYLIKTRGQQVTLSCSPISGHRSVSWYQQTPGQGLQFLFEYFSETQRNKGNFPGRFSGRQFSNSRSEMNVSTLELGDSALYLCASSPGGTSGEEQFFGPGTRLTVL.

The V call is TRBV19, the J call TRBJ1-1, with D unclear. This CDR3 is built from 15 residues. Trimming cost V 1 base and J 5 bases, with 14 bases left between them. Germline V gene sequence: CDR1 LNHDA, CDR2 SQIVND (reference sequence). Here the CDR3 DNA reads TGTGCCAGTAGTATAGTAGTCGGCTCGGGGACTGAAGCTTTCTTT. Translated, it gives CASSIVVGSGTEAFF. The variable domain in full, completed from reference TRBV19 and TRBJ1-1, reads DGGITQSPKYLFRKEGQNVTLSCEQNLNHDAMYWYRQDPGQGLRLIYYSQIVNDFQKGDIAEGYSVSREKKESFPLTVTSAQKNPTAFYLCASSIVVGSGTEAFFGQGTRLTVV.

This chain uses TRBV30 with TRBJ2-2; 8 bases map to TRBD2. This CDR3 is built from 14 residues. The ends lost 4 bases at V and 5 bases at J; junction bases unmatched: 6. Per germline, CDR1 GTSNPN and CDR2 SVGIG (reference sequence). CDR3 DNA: TGTGCCTGGAACCGGGGGGGCGATACCGGGGAGCTGTTTTTT. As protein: CAWNRGGDTGELFF.

CDR3 amino acids: CASGREINNEQFF. The CDR3 coding sequence is TGTGCCAGCGGGCGGGAGATCAACAATGAGCAGTTCTTC. The chain links TRBV7-2 to TRBJ2-1; the match to TRBD2 covers 7 bases. Germline V CDR1 and CDR2: SGHTA, FQGNSA. The CDR3 runs to 13 residues. V shed 8 bases, J shed 5 bases, and the junction held 6 bases outside the gene matches. Variable domain in full (rest from reference TRBV7-2 and TRBJ2-1): GAGVSQSPSNKVTEKGKDVELRCDPISGHTALYWYRQSLGQGLEFLIYFQGNSAPDKSGLPSDRFSAERTGGSVSTLTIQRTQQEDSAVYLCASGREINNEQFFGPGTRLTVL.

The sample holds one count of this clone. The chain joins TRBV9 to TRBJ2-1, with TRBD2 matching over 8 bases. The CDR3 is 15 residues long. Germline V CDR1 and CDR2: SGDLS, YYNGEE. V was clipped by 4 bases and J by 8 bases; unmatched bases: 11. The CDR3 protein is CASSPVGLARDEQFF. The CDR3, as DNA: TGTGCCAGCAGCCCCGTTGGACTAGCAAGGGATGAGCAGTTCTTC.